This record looks at one TCR beta chain sequence and its context. Its specificity is unknown. This entry comes from a study of cytomegalovirus exposure and HLA in healthy donors. Study-wide results and caveats: An analysis that came later showed most CMV-associated TCR beta chains appearing HLA-restricted. Sequencing probably produced one cluster of sequence variants that were highly shared.

With 60 Vbeta and 13 Jbeta primers, the PCR was carried out. Original processing methods: About 11 million of 75 million to 85 million unique TCR beta chains were shared, per a later count. This table comes from immunoSEQ multiplex PCR, and its TCRdb copy is limited to in-frame clones, with some not included. V, J and clone size were drawn from that table, and D and trimming were deduced from the DNA. Here the sample spans under 200,000 clones, approximately 77% being singletons. The germline gives CDR1 SGHRS, CDR2 YFSETQ. CDR3 length equals 14 residues. Trimming removed 3 bases from V and 0 bases from J; junction bases left unmatched: 1.

The sequence was collected from a man between 50 and 59 years old in good health and CMV-seropositive. V gene TRBV5-1 combines with J gene TRBJ1-1, with 8 bases that match TRBD1. The sample taken for sequencing was PBMCs. Here the CDR3 reads CASSSRGLNTEAFF. DNA of the CDR3: TGCGCCAGCAGCTCCAGGGGGCTGAACACTGAAGCTTTCTTT.